This entry describes one T cell receptor (beta chain). This clone's antigen is unknown. It has no much larger one-base neighbor in the sample; base qualities were not kept. The data were taken from a study of CD8+ T cells in alopecia areata (dated by TCRdb to between 2017 and 2018). Study-level background: The treated patients, all with moderate-to-severe alopecia areata, were enrolled in an open-label pilot trial of oral tofacitinib given at 5 to 10 mg twice daily. In humans, TCRbeta sequencing was performed on scalp tissue and on sorted CD4+ and CD8+ peripheral blood T cells from healthy controls and from patients with patchy or totalis/universalis alopecia areata. For the treated patients, the SALT score, which quantifies what percentage of scalp surface area is affected, served as the measure of disease severity. Biopsies were taken from tofacitinib-treated patients at baseline and at 4 and 24 weeks of treatment, and a later scalp biopsy was taken in several of the tofacitinib-treated patients. Patients received tofacitinib for 6 to 18 months and were then followed off drug for 6 months to check for delayed response and recurrence. High-throughput TCRbeta sequencing was used to examine T cell clonal expansion in alopecia areata in both the C3H/HeJ mouse model and human patients. TCRbeta CDR3 regions were amplified by immunoSEQ multiplex PCR with 35 Vbeta forward and 13 Jbeta reverse primers. Scalp clonality was compared among normal scalp (n=4), patchy alopecia areata scalp (n=8), and alopecia totalis/universalis scalp (n=8). RNA was obtained with the PAXgene miRNA kit for fixed scalp, the miRNeasy kit for PBMCs, and the RNeasy kit for mouse skin.

For this chain, trimming is 4 bases at the V end and 0 bases at the J end, and the number of junction bases without a gene match is 5. As encoded in the germline V gene, CDR1 is KGHSH while CDR2 is LQKENI. The CDR3 spans 16 residues, from the cysteine through the phenylalanine. The entry retains the CDR3 DNA only, 48 bases that are in frame from base 1. Overall study results and their limits: Scalp clonality and the number of expanded CD8+ clones among the top 100 scalp clones were significantly decreased by tofacitinib. Because the treated cohort was small and had only one nonresponder, larger studies are needed to examine links between baseline CD8+ expansion and response. Lesional scalp, especially in alopecia totalis/universalis, showed higher clonality and more expanded CD8+ clones than normal scalp, suggesting antigenic drive. Scalp TCR repertoire analysis is complicated because resident alphabeta T cells in normal human skin are also sequenced, whereas mouse skin is dominated by gammadelta T cells. Many expanded lesional clones persisted in scalp and blood during tofacitinib treatment, which may partly explain relapse after stopping treatment. Compared with mice, TCR sequences shared between patients were less clear, possibly partly because of HLA diversity across the patient population.

Reading the label with the study, this specimen's time point is: about four weeks on oral tofacitinib. The treatment or condition label corresponds to: oral pan-JAK inhibitor, 5-10 mg twice daily. Peripheral blood and lesional scalp punch biopsies were obtained from patients with alopecia areata. After PBMCs were isolated by density centrifugation and stained for CD3, CD4 and CD8, a FACSAria was used to sort CD4+ and CD8+ T cells. Library construction relied on the immunoSEQ multiplex PCR assay. For TCR sequencing, RNA was extracted from every sample and reverse transcribed into cDNA to serve as template. First-strand cDNA was synthesized using SuperScript III with a 2:1 mix of oligo-dT and random hexamers. A synthetic immune receptor repertoire was used to measure amplification bias, and any remaining bias was corrected computationally. The authors' pipeline ran thus. Raw reads were preprocessed to remove errors, and CDR3 was defined by IMGT conventions from the conserved cysteine to phenylalanine. To get clonality, Shannon entropy was normalized by log2 of the number of productive unique TCRs and the result was subtracted from 1. CD4 or CD8 identity of scalp clones was inferred by cross-referencing scalp TCRbeta sequences with sorted blood CD4 and CD8 repertoires. The source is immuneACCESS, and TCRdb retained only in-frame sequences with V and J called. Part of the clones is not carried over; for the studies checked, unresolved V genes explain less than half of this, and the remainder is unexplained. Clone size and the V and J calls come from that table; the DNA yielded D and trimming. This sample holds over 200,000 clones; 50% to 75% were observed only once. 4.2% of the sample comes from the top ten.

This TCR was sampled from a human donor with alopecia areata. This chain is built from TRBV18 and TRBJ2-7, with 11 bases in between that match TRBD2. The sequences come from CD4+ T cells sorted from blood, collected at week 4, from a patient treated with tofacitinib. The CDR3 has the sequence CASSRSGTSGSYEQYF. The DNA sequence is as follows: TGTGCCAGCTCACGATCCGGGACTAGCGGCTCCTACGAGCAGTACTTC.